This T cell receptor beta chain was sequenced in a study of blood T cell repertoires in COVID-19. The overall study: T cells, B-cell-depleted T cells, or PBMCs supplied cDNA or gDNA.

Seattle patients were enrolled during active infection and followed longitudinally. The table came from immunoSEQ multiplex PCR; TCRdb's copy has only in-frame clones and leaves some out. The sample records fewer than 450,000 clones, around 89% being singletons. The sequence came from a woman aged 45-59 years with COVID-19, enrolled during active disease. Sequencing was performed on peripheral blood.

CDR3 nucleotide sequence: TGTGCCAGCAGGCCCCCGTTTAGGAGCTCCTACAATGAGCAGTTCTTC. This codes for CASRPPFRSSYNEQFF. The V call is TRBV11-2, the J call TRBJ2-1; D remains unclear. The CDR3 runs to 16 residues. CDR1 is SGHAT, CDR2 FQNNGV, per germline. Trimming shortened V by 6 bases and J by 0 bases, and 15 bases separated the two germline ends.